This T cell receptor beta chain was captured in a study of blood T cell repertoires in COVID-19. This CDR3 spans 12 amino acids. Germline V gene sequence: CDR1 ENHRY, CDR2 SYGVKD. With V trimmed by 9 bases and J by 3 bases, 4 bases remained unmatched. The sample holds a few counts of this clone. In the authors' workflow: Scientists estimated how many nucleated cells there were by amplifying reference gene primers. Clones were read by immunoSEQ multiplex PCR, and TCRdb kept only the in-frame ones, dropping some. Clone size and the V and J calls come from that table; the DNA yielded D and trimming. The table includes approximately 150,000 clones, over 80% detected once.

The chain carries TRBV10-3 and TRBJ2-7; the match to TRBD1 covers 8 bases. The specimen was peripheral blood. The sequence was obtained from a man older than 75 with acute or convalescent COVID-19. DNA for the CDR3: TGTGCCATTTCACAGGGGGACTACGAGCAGTACTTC. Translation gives CAISQGDYEQYF.